The source of this T cell receptor (beta chain) is a study of T cell responses to AZD1222 COVID-19 vaccine. The assay was immunoSEQ multiplex PCR, and TCRdb's table has in-frame clones only and misses some. This table has approximately 61,000 clones, about 81% appearing once. Overall study findings and caveats: After the peak T cell response, and only then, were repertoires sampled.

From germline, CDR1 is SGHTA and CDR2 FQGNSA. This CDR3 has 16 amino acids. V was clipped by 3 bases and J by 10 bases, with 21 bases between them. With regard to this clone: Its specificity is unknown.

Sequences were derived from peripheral blood, sampled 28 days after the second AZD1222 dose. This TCR came from an adult who received the AZD1222 COVID-19 vaccine. This chain links TRBV7-2 with TRBJ2-2, with D perhaps matching TRBD2 (6 bases). DNA for the CDR3: TGTGCCAGCAGCTTGACCCTCGGGACTTATGCCCCGGAGCTGTTTTTT. Residues: CASSLTLGTYAPELFF. The full variable domain, completed using reference TRBV7-2 and TRBJ2-2, is GAGVSQSPSNKVTEKGKDVELRCDPISGHTALYWYRQSLGQGLEFLIYFQGNSAPDKSGLPSDRFSAERTGGSVSTLTIQRTQQEDSAVYLCASSLTLGTYAPELFFGEGSRLTVL.